A single sample gave rise to the 27 T cell receptor beta chains below, sequenced in a study of blood T cell repertoires in COVID-19. Clones were read by immunoSEQ multiplex PCR, and TCRdb kept only the in-frame ones, dropping some. Among about 92,000 clones, about 80% were seen once, and the ten largest hold 10%. The source material was peripheral blood. These receptors were collected from a woman in her 70s with acute or convalescent COVID-19.

V gene TRBV5-1 combines with J gene TRBJ2-3, with 9 bases identical to TRBD2. CDR1 and CDR2 (germline): SGHRS, YFSETQ. V trimming: 4 bases; J trimming: 2 bases; junction bases outside the gene matches: 11. The CDR3 runs to 17 residues. The CDR3 DNA reads as TGCGCCAGCAGCCCCGGACTAGCGCAGAGGGTCACAGATACGCAGTATTTT. Translating it yields CASSPGLAQRVTDTQYF.

The chain employs TRBV19 and TRBJ2-4; 12 bases fit TRBD2. V was clipped by 7 bases and J by 1 base; unmatched bases: 14. The length of the CDR3 is 19 residues. Germline CDR1 reads LNHDA; CDR2 reads SQIVND (reference sequence). The CDR3: CASTTASGGAQFAKNIQYF. CDR3 DNA: TGTGCCAGTACTACCGCTAGCGGGGGGGCCCAGTTTGCCAAAAACATTCAGTACTTC.

V usage is TRBV5-5 and J usage is TRBJ1-2; D is unclear. The CDR3 length is 13 residues. V gave up 0 bases and J gave up 4 bases, with 7 bases separating them. Germline V gene lookup returns CDR1 SGHKS and CDR2 YYEKEE (reference sequence). The CDR3 DNA sequence: TGTGCCAGCAGCTTGGGAGTTGGCTATGGCTACACCTTC. As protein: CASSLGVGYGYTF.

The chain carries TRBV28 and TRBJ2-5; 10 bases align to TRBD1. Trimming cost V 5 bases and J 4 bases; bases outside gene matches: 13. From germline, CDR1 is MDHEN and CDR2 SYDVKM. The CDR3 spans 17 residues. In DNA form, the CDR3 reads TGTGCCAGCAGTCCATATATCCGACAGGGGGCAGGAGAGACCCAGTACTTC. Translated, it gives CASSPYIRQGAGETQYF.

V and J are TRBV4-2 and TRBJ2-5; the match to TRBD2 covers 9 bases. Germline trimming cut 1 base from V and 5 bases from J; bases unmatched to any gene: 5. From germline, CDR1 is LGHNA and CDR2 YNFKEQ. This CDR3 is 15 amino acids long. CDR3 sequence (DNA): TGTGCCAGCAGCCAAGGGCGGGGGGGCCCGGAGACCCAGTACTTC. Translating gives CASSQGRGGPETQYF.

The chain links TRBV27 to TRBJ1-1, with 9 nucleotides matching TRBD1. The CDR3 consists of 14 residues. CDR1 MNHEY and CDR2 SMNVEV come from the germline V gene (reference sequence). The junction had 6 bases not matched to a gene; V was cut back by 5 bases and J by 5 bases. The CDR3 reads CASSIDRGRTEAFF. CDR3 sequence (DNA): TGTGCCAGCAGTATCGACAGGGGGAGGACTGAAGCTTTCTTT.

This clone was seen more than once but under ten times. The chain is built from TRBV19 and TRBJ2-7, with D possibly being TRBD2 (5 bases). Germline loops: CDR1 LNHDA, CDR2 SQIVND (reference sequence). The CDR3 extends over 12 amino acids. V was trimmed by 6 bases and J by 5 bases, leaving 11 bases between them. In nucleotides, the CDR3 is TGTGCCAGTAGCGCGGACTTCCACGAGCAGTACTTC. It encodes CASSADFHEQYF.

The chain links TRBV14 to TRBJ2-7, with TRBD2 matching over 12 bases. The junction had 11 bases not matched to a gene; V was cut back by 0 bases and J by 2 bases. In germline, CDR1 is SGHDN, CDR2 FVKESK. The CDR3 extends over 19 amino acids. The CDR3 loop reads CASSQDIRTSGDLTYEQYF. The CDR3 coding sequence is TGTGCCAGCAGCCAAGATATCAGGACTAGCGGGGACCTCACCTACGAGCAGTACTTC.

Regarding this clone: This sample also contains other DNA sequences that code for the same CDR3. The genes are TRBV11-2 and TRBJ2-3; D perhaps matches TRBD2 (6 bases). V lost 1 base to trimming and J lost 2 bases, with 10 bases between them. The CDR3 covers 15 residues. Germline V gene sequence: CDR1 SGHAT, CDR2 FQNNGV. In DNA, the CDR3 is TGTGCCAGCAGCTTAGCCGCGGGACCCACAGATACGCAGTATTTT. Its translation: CASSLAAGPTDTQYF.

The V and J genes are TRBV2 and TRBJ2-3; possibly TRBD1 for D (6 bases). V shed 6 bases and J shed 5 bases, with 15 bases lying between them. The CDR3 contains 14 residues. Germline V gene data show CDR1 as SNHLY and CDR2 as FYNNEI. CDR3 sequence (DNA): TGTGCCAGCAGCCTGACAGGCCCCCGAGATACGCAGTATTTT. Encoded protein: CASSLTGPRDTQYF. The whole variable domain, filled in from reference TRBV2 and TRBJ2-3, reads EPEVTQTPSHQVTQMGQEVILRCVPISNHLYFYWYRQILGQKVEFLVSFYNNEISEKSEIFDDQFSVERPDGSNFTLKIRSTKLEDSAMYFCASSLTGPRDTQYFGPGTRLTVL.

The CDR3 region has the DNA TGTGCCAGCAGTCCCACAGGGGGCCCCTACGAGCAGTACTTC. Its translation is CASSPTGGPYEQYF. This chain joins TRBV28 and TRBJ2-7; 9 bases line up with TRBD1. Trimming at V came to 5 bases and at J to 2 bases, leaving 4 bases not matched to a gene. The CDR3 runs to 14 residues. Germline V gives CDR1 MDHEN, CDR2 SYDVKM.

The gene calls are TRBV2 and TRBJ1-5, with TRBD1 as a possible D gene (6 bases). The germline V gene has CDR1 SNHLY and CDR2 FYNNEI. The CDR3 spans 16 residues. The germline V and J ends were trimmed by 1 base and 6 bases, with 16 bases remaining between them. This CDR3 reads CASSEGQVRLGQPQHF. The CDR3 DNA sequence: TGTGCCAGCAGTGAAGGACAGGTGCGTTTAGGTCAGCCCCAGCATTTT.

The V and J genes are TRBV2 and TRBJ2-1; 10 bases line up with TRBD2. Germline-derived CDR1 and CDR2 are SNHLY and FYNNEI. The V and J ends lost 5 bases and 2 bases, in that order; junction bases with no gene match: 3. There are 15 residues in the CDR3. This CDR3 is CASSRTSGPYNEQFF. CDR3 DNA sequence: TGTGCCAGCAGTCGGACTAGCGGCCCCTACAATGAGCAGTTCTTC.

The rearrangement joins TRBV5-6 to TRBJ1-3; a weak D match, TRBD1 (5 bases). The CDR3 is made up of 16 amino acids. Between the trimmed V and J ends, which lost 0 bases and 0 bases, there was a span of 10 bases. CDR1 is SGHDT, CDR2 YYEEEE, per germline. CDR3 in DNA: TGTGCCAGCAGCTTGGTTGGGGGAGGCTCTGGAAACACCATATATTTT. Protein: CASSLVGGGSGNTIYF.

The gene calls are TRBV5-1 and TRBJ2-7, with 9 nucleotides matching TRBD2. The CDR3 extends over 15 amino acids. Trimming removed 5 bases from V and 1 base from J; junction bases left unmatched: 7. Per germline, CDR1 SGHRS and CDR2 YFSETQ. This CDR3 reads CASSIAGVRSYEQYF. CDR3 sequence (DNA): TGCGCCAGCAGTATAGCGGGAGTAAGGTCCTACGAGCAGTACTTC.

This clone has only a few counts. This sequence joins TRBV28 and TRBJ1-5, with a tentative D call TRBD1 (5 bases). The V end was cut by 2 bases, the J end by 2 bases, with 10 bases between. CDR3 size: 15 residues. Germline CDR1 and CDR2: MDHEN and SYDVKM. CDR3 nucleotide sequence: TGTGCCAGCAGTTTACCAGGGTTAGGCAATCAGCCCCAGCATTTT. Encoded protein: CASSLPGLGNQPQHF.

The CDR3 region is CASSFGVNYGYTF. CDR3 nucleotides: TGTGCCAGCAGTTTCGGAGTAAACTATGGCTACACCTTC. This chain joins TRBV27 and TRBJ1-2, with no clear D. V shed 3 bases and J shed 2 bases, with 7 bases lying between them. The CDR3 runs 13 residues. The germline CDR1 and CDR2 sequences are MNHEY and SMNVEV (reference sequence).

This sequence joins TRBV5-6 and TRBJ2-3; tentative D call: TRBD2 (5 bases). Germline V CDR1 and CDR2: SGHDT, YYEEEE. The CDR3 is 16 residues long. V shed 0 bases and J shed 1 base, with 12 bases lying between them. The CDR3 region is CASSLVGGSGTDTQYF. CDR3 nucleotides: TGTGCCAGCAGCTTGGTGGGTGGGAGCGGCACAGATACGCAGTATTTT.

The genes are TRBV27 and TRBJ2-7; perhaps TRBD1 as D (6 bases). V was cut by 0 bases and J by 10 bases, with 16 bases left in between. Germline assignment: CDR1 MNHEY and CDR2 SMNVEV (reference sequence). This CDR3 comprises 14 residues. The CDR3 nucleotides read TGTGCCAGCAGTTTATCCCTACCCGGGACACATCAGTACTTC. This gives the protein CASSLSLPGTHQYF.

This clone has just one count. The V call is TRBV5-1, the J call TRBJ2-1; D is possibly TRBD2 (5 bases). The CDR3 sequence is 17 residues long. Germline loops: CDR1 SGHRS, CDR2 YFSETQ. The V gene lost 2 bases and the J gene lost 1 base, with 16 bases spanning the gap. The CDR3 region has the DNA TGCGCCAGCAGCTTTGCTGTGACTACTTCTTCCTACAATGAGCAGTTCTTC. Protein: CASSFAVTTSSYNEQFF.

CDR3 sequence reads: CASSQGERYGYTF. The DNA for the CDR3 is TGTGCCAGCAGCCAAGGAGAACGCTATGGCTACACCTTC. This chain links TRBV9 with TRBJ1-2; D gene ambiguous. CDR1 is SGDLS and CDR2 is YYNGEE in the germline V gene. Trimming removed 4 bases from V and 4 bases from J, with 11 bases in between. CDR3 length: 13 amino acids. The complete variable domain, with remaining parts taken from reference TRBV9 and TRBJ1-2, reads DSGVTQTPKHLITATGQRVTLRCSPRSGDLSVYWYQQSLDQGLQFLIQYYNGEERAKGNILERFSAQQFPDLHSELNLSSLELGDSALYFCASSQGERYGYTFGSGTRLTVV.

J is TRBJ2-7 and V is TRBV10-3; 8 bases match TRBD1. The germline CDR1 and CDR2 sequences are ENHRY and SYGVKD. Losses at the gene ends were 0 bases for V and 7 bases for J; bases not matched to a gene: 8. This CDR3 has 15 residues. This chain's CDR3 is CAISESGTGLGEQYF. The CDR3 nucleotides are TGTGCCATCAGTGAGTCCGGGACAGGACTGGGAGAGCAGTACTTC.

The chain is built from TRBV29-1 and TRBJ1-2; 7 bases match TRBD1. CDR3 size: 14 residues. Unmatched junction bases numbered 8, after V lost 1 base and J lost 6 bases. Germline assignment: CDR1 SQVTM and CDR2 ANQGSEA. The CDR3 DNA reads as TGCAGCGTTGAAGGAACAGGGGTTACCCATGGCTACACCTTC. As protein: CSVEGTGVTHGYTF.

The chain carries TRBV9 and TRBJ1-6; no reliable D call. V shed 0 bases and J shed 6 bases, with 7 bases lying between them. This CDR3 region has 14 residues. Germline-derived CDR1 and CDR2 are SGDLS and YYNGEE. CDR3 sequence: CASSVGGVNSPLHF. The DNA for the CDR3 is TGTGCCAGCAGCGTAGGAGGAGTTAATTCACCCCTCCACTTT.

The V gene is TRBV10-1, the J gene TRBJ2-7, with TRBD2 matching over 8 bases. The V segment lost 11 bases and the J segment 3 bases; nucleotides outside the gene matches: 9. The CDR3 runs to 13 residues. CDR1 and CDR2 from the germline V gene are WNHNN and SYGVQD (reference sequence). The CDR3 is CAGNPTSGYEQYF. Written as DNA, the CDR3 is TGCGCCGGTAACCCTACTAGCGGCTACGAGCAGTACTTC.

The rearrangement joins TRBV19 to TRBJ1-6; 9 bases fit TRBD1. Per the germline V gene, CDR1 is LNHDA and CDR2 is SQIVND (reference sequence). The CDR3 has 14 residues. V lost 6 bases and J lost 7; bases outside the gene matches: 4. CDR3 residues: CASRETGGNSPLHF. The CDR3 region has the DNA TGTGCCAGTAGAGAGACAGGGGGGAATTCACCCCTCCACTTT. The entire variable domain, with the rest obtained from reference TRBV19 and TRBJ1-6, is as follows: DGGITQSPKYLFRKEGQNVTLSCEQNLNHDAMYWYRQDPGQGLRLIYYSQIVNDFQKGDIAEGYSVSREKKESFPLTVTSAQKNPTAFYLCASRETGGNSPLHFGNGTRLTVT.

V usage is TRBV27 and J usage is TRBJ1-1; weak D call: TRBD1 (5 bases). The germline V and J ends were trimmed by 5 bases and 5 bases, with 15 bases remaining between them. Germline CDR1 MNHEY, CDR2 SMNVEV (reference sequence). The CDR3 length is 14 residues. The DNA for the CDR3 is TGTGCCAGCAGTCTCCGCGAAGGGGTGACTGAAGCTTTCTTT. Protein: CASSLREGVTEAFF.